These 17 T cell receptor beta chains came from one sample sequenced in a study of T cell changes during pregnancy in multiple sclerosis. Sequencing was performed with immunoSEQ multiplex PCR; in TCRdb, only in-frame clones are kept and a portion is missing. The table includes 35,000 to 50,000 clones, 80% to 90% detected once. The material sequenced was CD4+ T cells from peripheral blood mononuclear cells, taken after pregnancy. These receptors originate from a female donor with multiple sclerosis, enrolled in a pregnancy study.

The rearrangement joins TRBV6-6 to TRBJ1-1, with D unclear. The length of the CDR3 is 10 residues. Trimming took 4 bases from V and 10 from J, leaving 7 bases between them. In germline, CDR1 is MNHNY, CDR2 SVGAGI (reference sequence). CDR3 protein: CASSFASAFF. As DNA, the CDR3 is TGTGCCAGCAGTTTTGCGTCAGCTTTCTTT.

This clone was seen a single time. The chain employs TRBV4-2 and TRBJ1-1; 8 bases are shared with TRBD1. Germline CDR1 is LGHNA and CDR2 is YNFKEQ. Trimming removed 0 bases from V and 1 base from J; junction bases left unmatched: 10. The CDR3 has 18 amino acids. CDR3 sequence reads: CASSQDMGQVVGNTEAFF. Here the CDR3 DNA reads TGTGCCAGCAGCCAAGACATGGGACAGGTCGTCGGGAACACTGAAGCTTTCTTT.

The V gene is TRBV15, the J gene TRBJ2-1, with TRBD1 matching over 9 bases. Germline lookup yields CDR1 LNHNV and CDR2 YYDKDF (reference sequence). The length of the CDR3 is 14 residues. V was clipped by 0 bases and J by 8 bases; unmatched bases: 2. The CDR3 region is CATSRERTGDEQFF. In DNA form, the CDR3 reads TGTGCCACCAGCAGAGAACGGACAGGGGATGAGCAGTTCTTC.

The chain joins TRBV19 to TRBJ1-5; TRBD1 aligns across 7 bases. CDR1 is LNHDA and CDR2 is SQIVND in the germline V gene (reference sequence). The CDR3 totals 15 residues. V shed 4 bases, J shed 2 bases, and the junction held 5 bases outside the gene matches. The CDR3 coding sequence is TGTGCCAGTAGTAAGACAGGGCGAGGCAATCAGCCCCAGCATTTT. Amino acids: CASSKTGRGNQPQHF. Complete variable domain (other parts from reference TRBV19 and TRBJ1-5): DGGITQSPKYLFRKEGQNVTLSCEQNLNHDAMYWYRQDPGQGLRLIYYSQIVNDFQKGDIAEGYSVSREKKESFPLTVTSAQKNPTAFYLCASSKTGRGNQPQHFGDGTRLSIL.

The chain employs TRBV5-4 and TRBJ2-3; maybe TRBD2 (5 bases). Germline V CDR1 and CDR2: SGHNT, YYREEE (reference sequence). Trimming took off 2 bases at V and 5 bases at J, with 15 bases between the two ends. This CDR3 is 15 amino acids long. DNA for the CDR3: TGTGCCAGCAGCTTCCCGAGGGCCTTGGGAGATACGCAGTATTTT. Protein sequence: CASSFPRALGDTQYF.

The chain joins TRBV4-1 to TRBJ2-1, with TRBD2 matching over 7 bases. CDR3 length: 17 amino acids. Trimming removed 1 base from V and 7 bases from J; junction bases left unmatched: 13. Germline-derived CDR1 and CDR2 are MGHRA and YSYEKL. The CDR3: CASSQGSARGFGNEQFF. For the CDR3, the DNA is TGCGCCAGCAGCCAAGGCTCGGCGCGGGGGTTCGGAAATGAGCAGTTCTTC.

The rearrangement links TRBV2 to TRBJ1-5; perhaps TRBD1 as D (5 bases). The CDR3 is 15 amino acids. Germline loops: CDR1 SNHLY, CDR2 FYNNEI. Deletions cut 10 bases from V and 2 bases from J, with 18 bases between. The CDR3 here is CATAPDAGRNQPQHF. The CDR3 region has the DNA TGTGCCACCGCCCCGGATGCAGGGCGCAATCAGCCCCAGCATTTT.

V gene TRBV4-2 combines with J gene TRBJ1-4; 12 bases are shared with TRBD1. This CDR3 comprises 20 residues. From germline, CDR1 is LGHNA and CDR2 YNFKEQ. J was trimmed by 0 bases and V by 3 bases; bases with no gene match: 11. CDR3 nucleotide sequence: TGTGCCAGCAGCCAGGAACCGGGACAGGGGGCCATCACAACTAATGAAAAACTGTTTTTT. It codes for CASSQEPGQGAITTNEKLFF.

The chain has TRBV5-4 and TRBJ2-1; TRBD1 agrees at 8 bases. Trimming cost V 4 bases and J 7 bases; bases outside gene matches: 10. CDR1 SGHNT and CDR2 YYREEE come from the germline V gene (reference sequence). The CDR3 runs 15 residues. The CDR3 bases are TGTGCCAGCAGCCAGACCCGACAGGGGAGAAATGAGCAGTTCTTC. As protein: CASSQTRQGRNEQFF. Using reference TRBV5-4 and TRBJ2-1 for the parts outside the CDR3, the full variable domain is ETGVTQSPTHLIKTRGQQVTLRCSSQSGHNTVSWYQQALGQGPQFIFQYYREEENGRGNFPPRFSGLQFPNYSSELNVNALELDDSALYLCASSQTRQGRNEQFFGPGTRLTVL.

The J gene is TRBJ2-7, the V gene TRBV5-1; TRBD2 aligns across 15 bases. CDR3 length: 17 amino acids. Unmatched junction bases numbered 12, after V lost 4 bases and J lost 7 bases. Germline lookup yields CDR1 SGHRS and CDR2 YFSETQ. The CDR3 DNA sequence: TGCGCCAGCAGCCGACTTGGACTAGCGGGAGGGCCGGGGGAGCAGTACTTC. This codes for CASSRLGLAGGPGEQYF.

The chain couples TRBV10-3 to TRBJ1-2, with D perhaps TRBD1 (5 bases). Looked up from germline, CDR1 is ENHRY and CDR2 is SYGVKD. The CDR3 is 16 residues long. V shed 4 bases and J shed 0 bases, with 15 bases lying between them. The CDR3 coding sequence is TGTGCCATCAGTGGGGGGGTTAGGCTTTCTAACTATGGCTACACCTTC. It yields the protein CAISGGVRLSNYGYTF.

Comments on this clone: Relative to the germline gene, one junction end is altered; a read error may explain this. This chain joins TRBV5-4 and TRBJ2-7, with a possible D match to TRBD2 (6 bases). This CDR3 contains 13 residues. Germline-derived CDR1 and CDR2 are SGHNT and YYREEE (reference sequence). The chain's CDR3 is CASSYGQFERRDF. The CDR3, as DNA: TGTGCCAGCAGCTACGGACAATTCGAGCGGAGGGACTTC.

A single count supports this clone. The chain has TRBV6-1 and TRBJ1-5; D ambiguous. This CDR3 has 12 residues. V was clipped by 8 bases and J by 6 bases, with 11 bases between them. CDR1 MNHNS and CDR2 SASEGT come from the germline V gene. The CDR3 spells CASPDGSQPQHF. As DNA, the CDR3 is TGTGCCAGCCCTGACGGGAGTCAGCCCCAGCATTTT.

The chain employs TRBV19 and TRBJ2-7; tentatively, D is TRBD2 (6 bases). With 8 bases removed from V and 0 bases from J, the gap between germline ends came to 23 bases. The CDR3 is 17 amino acids. Germline-derived CDR1 and CDR2 are LNHDA and SQIVND (reference sequence). Written as DNA, the CDR3 is TGTGCCAGTTCCCCATTTCGACTCCGGGACTCCTCCTACGAGCAGTACTTC. Translation: CASSPFRLRDSSYEQYF.

Regarding this clone: Other nucleotide sequences from this sample produce the same CDR3. The V and J genes are TRBV2 and TRBJ1-4; TRBD1 matches at 10 bases. Germline CDR1 reads SNHLY; CDR2 reads FYNNEI. V gave up 5 bases and J gave up 3 bases; unmatched junction bases: 3. CDR3 size: 15 residues. Here the CDR3 reads CASSRDRGPNEKLFF. The CDR3 DNA follows: TGTGCCAGCAGTCGGGACAGGGGCCCTAATGAAAAACTGTTTTTT.

V usage is TRBV18 and J usage is TRBJ2-1; D possibly corresponds to TRBD1 (6 bases). The germline V gene encodes CDR1 KGHSH and CDR2 LQKENI. The V and J ends lost 0 bases and 1 base respectively, with 10 bases between them. The CDR3 is made up of 16 amino acids. CDR3 region: CASSPPRQASYNEQFF. In DNA, the CDR3 is TGTGCCAGCTCACCACCGAGACAGGCTTCCTACAATGAGCAGTTCTTC.

J is TRBJ1-2 and V is TRBV30; the D is unclear. V shed 8 bases and J shed 3 bases, with 16 bases lying between them. The CDR3 contains 13 residues. Germline CDR1 GTSNPN, CDR2 SVGIG (reference sequence). CDR3 nucleotides: TGTGCCCTACCAATACGTGGAGACTATGGCTACACCTTC. Encoded protein: CALPIRGDYGYTF. Full variable domain (outside the CDR3, taken from reference TRBV30 and TRBJ1-2): SQTIHQWPATLVQPVGSPLSLECTVEGTSNPNLYWYRQAAGRGLQLLFYSVGIGQISSEVPQNLSASRPQDRQFILSSKKLLLSDSGFYLCALPIRGDYGYTFGSGTRLTVV.